This T cell receptor (beta chain) came from a study of immune heterogeneity within non-small cell lung tumors. At the level of the study: With respect to histology, the tumors encompassed a few squamous cell carcinomas, around 9 non-squamous carcinomas and 1 not otherwise specified.

Bulk tumor genomic DNA constituted the template, at around 600 ng per sample. Surgery yielded several widely spaced biopsies per primary tumor. Curative surgical treatment was performed in patients who had newly diagnosed, untreated non-small cell lung cancer. Those donating were patients (newly diagnosed with non-small cell lung cancer) who were having surgery with curative intent. Amplification of the TCR beta CDR3 was achieved through multiplex PCR with 32 V and 13 J primers. MiXCR, applied by TCRdb to the multiplex PCR reads, yields one record per CDR3 protein. The table has about 9,700 distinct CDR3 sequences, 15% to 20% seen once; the top ten hold around 3.8%. By sample share, this clonotype is medium-sized. The antigen remains unidentified. CDR3 length equals 18 residues. Germline V CDR1 and CDR2: MNHNS, SASEGT. V lost 5 bases and J 4 bases, leaving 27 bases between the germline ends. Study outcomes and limitations: Local tumor mutational burden correlated moderately but significantly with local T-cell clonality (R approximately 0.35). Recurrence of the same dominant CDR3 beta clonotypes was seen across tumor sites within a patient, and site-unique high-frequency clones were present alongside them.

The genes are TRBV6-1 and TRBJ2-7; a weak D match, TRBD1 (6 bases). Sample: lung tumor tissue. The clonotype originates from a man aged 40-55 years with non-small cell lung cancer. CDR3 amino acids: CASSYAGTGSVVAYEQYF. Here the CDR3 DNA reads TGTGCCAGCAGTTACGCCGGTACAGGGTCGGTTGTTGCTTACGAGCAGTACTTC.